This T cell receptor beta chain emerged from a study of blood T cell repertoires in COVID-19. Study information: The United States, Italy and Spain provided the acute and convalescent COVID-19 samples. T cells, B-cell-depleted T cells, or PBMCs provided the cDNA or gDNA that served as material.

The V end lost 0 bases, the J end lost 5 bases, and 10 bases lay between the germline ends. Germline CDR1 GTSNPN, CDR2 SVGIG (reference sequence). The CDR3 sequence is 13 residues long. Per the original methods: Cell counts per sample came from amplifying reference gene primers. Measured with immunoSEQ multiplex PCR; TCRdb has only the in-frame clones, and not every one. D and trimming come from the DNA, and the V and J calls and clone size come from that table. The sample lists tens of thousands of clones, less than 85% occurring once. This chain connects TRBV30 to TRBJ2-5; a possible D gene is TRBD1 (5 bases). This TCR came from a man older than 75 with acute or convalescent COVID-19. Material for sequencing was peripheral blood. The CDR3 DNA sequence: TGTGCCTGGAGTGTAATAGCAGGGGAGACCCAGTACTTC. Translated: CAWSVIAGETQYF.